Presented here are 11 T cell receptor beta chains from one specimen sequenced in a study of blood T cell repertoires in COVID-19 (dated by TCRdb to 2018 to 2021). The library came from the immunoSEQ multiplex PCR assay. As stored in TCRdb, this immuneACCESS dataset retains in-frame rearrangements with V and J assigned. A fraction of the clones does not appear; measured against another copy, unresolved V genes explain less than half of the discrepancy, and the remainder lacks a known reason. The table for this sample lists tens of thousands of clones; about 90% of them were counted only once. Of the sample, about 9% is held by the ten largest clones. The sample was peripheral blood. These receptors came from a human donor with active COVID-19. The donor label of this sample is uncertain.

The chain combines TRBV30 with TRBJ1-3; D gene uncertain. Germline CDR1 and CDR2: GTSNPN and SVGIG (reference sequence). CDR3 length: 15 amino acids. V was shortened by 1 base and J by 0 bases, with 10 bases between the two germline ends. CDR3 sequence reads: CAWSAPLSSGNTIYF. For the CDR3, the DNA is TGTGCCTGGAGTGCTCCCCTAAGCTCTGGAAACACCATATATTTT.

This chain connects TRBV18 to TRBJ1-5; possibly TRBD1 for D (5 bases). The ends were cut back, 2 bases at V and 0 bases at J, with 8 bases in the middle. Germline V gene data show CDR1 as KGHSH and CDR2 as LQKENI. CDR3 length: 15 residues. CDR3 nucleotides: TGTGCCAGCTCACCAAAGACAGCTAGCAATCAGCCCCAGCATTTT. Amino acid sequence: CASSPKTASNQPQHF.

V is TRBV9 and J is TRBJ2-1; 11 bases align to TRBD2. The trim removed 0 bases at V and 1 base at J, leaving 3 bases unmatched. The germline V gene has CDR1 SGDLS and CDR2 YYNGEE. The CDR3 extends over 17 amino acids. The CDR3 nucleotides read TGTGCCAGCAGCGTAGCTAGCGGGGGGTCGTCCTACAATGAGCAGTTCTTC. Its protein product is CASSVASGGSSYNEQFF.

J is TRBJ2-6 and V is TRBV6-5, with 8 bases matching TRBD2. V was pared by 2 bases and J by 7 bases, with 4 bases of the junction left unmatched. The V gene's germline CDR1 is MNHEY and CDR2 SVGAGI. The CDR3 length is 15 residues. CDR3 DNA sequence: TGTGCCAGCAGTTACCGGGGGGGAAGAGCCAACGTCCTGACTTTC. Its translation: CASSYRGGRANVLTF.

The rearrangement joins TRBV19 to TRBJ2-2; 12 bases match TRBD2. In germline, CDR1 is LNHDA, CDR2 SQIVND (reference sequence). After removal of 11 bases from V and 7 bases from J, the junction contained 14 bases not matched to a gene. The CDR3 runs 16 residues. The CDR3 protein is CARNPLAGGSSGELFF. The CDR3 nucleotides are TGTGCCCGAAACCCTCTAGCGGGAGGGTCGAGCGGGGAGCTGTTTTTT. Together with reference TRBV19 and TRBJ2-2, the CDR3 gives the full variable domain: DGGITQSPKYLFRKEGQNVTLSCEQNLNHDAMYWYRQDPGQGLRLIYYSQIVNDFQKGDIAEGYSVSREKKESFPLTVTSAQKNPTAFYLCARNPLAGGSSGELFFGEGSRLTVL.

The chain recombines TRBV21-1 with TRBJ2-2; the D segment call TRBD1 is taken from the table without a DNA check. TRBV21-1 is given as a pseudogene. The CDR3 loop spans 14 amino acids. In DNA form, the CDR3 reads TGTGCCAGCCCGACAGGAACGAACACCGGGGAGCTGTTTTTT. Translating it yields CASPTGTNTGELFF.

This chain uses TRBV3-1 (or the pseudogene TRBV3-2) with TRBJ2-4, with D hard to call. V was trimmed by 3 bases and J by 1 base, leaving 16 bases between them. The length of the CDR3 is 17 residues. CDR1 LGHDT and CDR2 YNNKEL come from the germline V gene (reference sequence). In nucleotides, the CDR3 is TGTGCCAGCAGCCACATATCTCCGGGTTTTGCCAAAAACATTCAGTACTTC. Encoded protein: CASSHISPGFAKNIQYF.

The CDR3 DNA sequence: TGTGCCAGTAGTACCCTTGGACTAGCGGGGGCGAACACCGGGGAGCTGTTTTTT. Translation: CASSTLGLAGANTGELFF. This chain joins TRBV19 and TRBJ2-2; TRBD2 matches at 13 bases. The CDR3 is 18 residues long. Germline V gene lookup returns CDR1 LNHDA and CDR2 SQIVND (reference sequence). The trim removed 4 bases at V and 0 bases at J, leaving 5 bases unmatched.

This clone is a singleton in its sample. J is TRBJ1-2 and V is TRBV19, with 12 bases that match TRBD1. The CDR3 length is 16 residues. V shed 6 bases, J shed 0 bases, and the junction held 5 bases outside the gene matches. Germline lookup yields CDR1 LNHDA and CDR2 SQIVND (reference sequence). The CDR3 protein is CASRTGTGGTNYGYTF. The CDR3 bases are TGTGCCAGTAGGACCGGGACAGGGGGCACTAACTATGGCTACACCTTC.

The V call is TRBV6-2 or TRBV6-3, the J call TRBJ2-3, with TRBD1 as a possible D gene (6 bases). Germline loops: CDR1 MNHEY, CDR2 SVGEGT. Trimming left V 6 bases short and J 0 bases short, with 13 bases between. This CDR3 comprises 15 residues. This CDR3 reads CASSGRTASTDTQYF. The CDR3 DNA reads TGTGCCAGCAGCGGCCGGACAGCTAGCACAGATACGCAGTATTTT.

This chain connects TRBV2 to TRBJ2-1; D might be TRBD2 (6 bases). Germline CDR1 and CDR2: SNHLY and FYNNEI. Trimming stripped 5 bases from V and 1 base from J, with 15 bases between. This CDR3 region has 16 residues. DNA for the CDR3: TGTGCCAGCAGTTTCCAGCGGGTAGGTTCCTACAATGAGCAGTTCTTC. Its translation: CASSFQRVGSYNEQFF.